Shown below are 20 T cell receptor beta chains from a single sample sequenced in a study of blood T cell repertoires in COVID-19. The repertoire was sequenced with immunoSEQ multiplex PCR; TCRdb's copy has only in-frame clones and lacks some. The sample lists roughly 150,000 clones; just under 85% were seen once. Sequenced sample: PBMCs or T cells enriched from blood (not recorded which). These receptors were taken from a woman between 35 and 50 years old who had recovered from COVID-19.

This clone was observed a single time. J is TRBJ2-7 and V is TRBV5-1, with D perhaps TRBD1 (6 bases). The CDR3 has 14 residues. V was clipped by 2 bases and J by 5 bases, with 14 bases between them. Germline V gives CDR1 SGHRS, CDR2 YFSETQ. The chain's CDR3 is CASSLGDKNDEQYF. CDR3 bases: TGCGCCAGCAGCTTAGGGGACAAGAATGACGAGCAGTACTTC.

V and J are TRBV5-1 and TRBJ2-7; tentative D call: TRBD1 (6 bases). The germline gives CDR1 SGHRS, CDR2 YFSETQ. This CDR3 region has 19 residues. Trimming left V 2 bases short and J 1 base short, with 25 bases between. CDR3 DNA sequence: TGCGCCAGCAGCTTAGGGGGATCGACTGCCGGGACAAAATCCTACGAGCAGTACTTC. Translated, it gives CASSLGGSTAGTKSYEQYF. Looking up the rest from reference TRBV5-1 and TRBJ2-7 gives the full variable domain: KAGVTQTPRYLIKTRGQQVTLSCSPISGHRSVSWYQQTPGQGLQFLFEYFSETQRNKGNFPGRFSGRQFSNSRSEMNVSTLELGDSALYLCASSLGGSTAGTKSYEQYFGPGTRLTVT.

This clone was recorded once. The CDR3 protein is CASSTAGDNEQFF. CDR3 bases: TGTGCCAGTAGTACTGCAGGGGACAATGAGCAGTTCTTC. V gene TRBV19 combines with J gene TRBJ2-1; possible D gene TRBD1, 6 bases. V lost 4 bases to trimming and J lost 5 bases, with 9 bases between them. This CDR3 has 13 amino acids. Germline V CDR1 and CDR2: LNHDA, SQIVND (reference sequence). The whole variable domain, remainder taken from reference TRBV19 and TRBJ2-1, is DGGITQSPKYLFRKEGQNVTLSCEQNLNHDAMYWYRQDPGQGLRLIYYSQIVNDFQKGDIAEGYSVSREKKESFPLTVTSAQKNPTAFYLCASSTAGDNEQFFGPGTRLTVL.

The chain joins TRBV2 to TRBJ2-1, with TRBD1 matching 12 bases. The junction had 8 bases not matched to a gene; V was cut back by 8 bases and J by 9 bases. Germline lookup yields CDR1 SNHLY and CDR2 FYNNEI. The CDR3 consists of 14 residues. The DNA for the CDR3 is TGTGCCAGCGGGGGGACAGGGGGCGGGAGTGAGCAGTTCTTC. Amino acid sequence: CASGGTGGGSEQFF.

This rearrangement joins TRBV3-1 (or the pseudogene TRBV3-2) to TRBJ2-3, with TRBD2 identical over 8 bases. The CDR3 totals 15 residues. Trimming took 4 bases from V and 6 from J; bases not matched to a gene: 9. The germline CDR1 and CDR2 sequences are LGHDT and YNNKEL (reference sequence). The DNA for the CDR3 is TGTGCCAGCAGCCCCCTACGGGGGGGAGGCGATACGCAGTATTTT. This gives the protein CASSPLRGGGDTQYF.

This clone was detected only once. The chain couples TRBV14 to TRBJ2-7; 9 nucleotides agree with TRBD2. The CDR3 contains 15 residues. Trimming removed 4 bases from V and 0 bases from J; junction bases left unmatched: 4. In germline, CDR1 is SGHDN, CDR2 FVKESK. CDR3 protein: CASSRGTSSSYEQYF. As DNA, the CDR3 is TGTGCCAGCAGCCGAGGGACTAGCAGCTCCTACGAGCAGTACTTC.

This clone was counted once. The V gene is TRBV30, the J gene TRBJ1-1, with D maybe TRBD1 (5 bases). The CDR3 consists of 14 residues. V was trimmed by 3 bases and J by 4 bases, leaving 15 bases between them. Germline CDR1 GTSNPN, CDR2 SVGIG (reference sequence). The CDR3 is CAWREALGATEAFF. DNA of the CDR3: TGTGCCTGGAGAGAGGCCCTAGGGGCCACTGAAGCTTTCTTT.

The genes are TRBV7-6 and TRBJ2-5; 7 bases align to TRBD1. The length of the CDR3 is 19 residues. CDR1 is SGHVS, CDR2 FNYEAQ, per germline. Trimming removed 1 base from V and 0 bases from J; junction bases left unmatched: 14. CDR3 loop: CASSLGIRRRGTDQETQYF. The CDR3, as DNA: TGTGCCAGCAGCTTAGGTATCCGTCGTAGGGGGACAGACCAAGAGACCCAGTACTTC.

This rearrangement joins TRBV7-9 to TRBJ2-3; TRBD2 is a possible D gene (7 bases). The CDR3 is 15 amino acids. Trimming shortened V by 10 bases and J by 2 bases, and 19 bases separated the two germline ends. Germline V gene data show CDR1 as SEHNR and CDR2 as FQNEAQ (reference sequence). The CDR3 loop reads CATPEGGWATDTQYF. The CDR3 nucleotides read TGTGCCACGCCCGAGGGGGGGTGGGCCACAGATACGCAGTATTTT.

The chain is built from TRBV7-9 and TRBJ1-2; D possibly corresponds to TRBD1 (5 bases). The CDR3 is made up of 16 amino acids. The germline V gene encodes CDR1 SEHNR and CDR2 FQNEAQ (reference sequence). V gave up 2 bases and J gave up 2 bases, with 15 bases separating them. CDR3 DNA: TGTGCCAGCAGCTTATCGGGGGGAGGAAGGAACTATGGCTACACCTTC. Protein product: CASSLSGGGRNYGYTF.

The chain employs TRBV9 and TRBJ2-6; D uncertain. CDR3 length: 13 residues. CDR1 and CDR2 from the germline V gene are SGDLS and YYNGEE. V was trimmed by 4 bases and J by 4 bases, leaving 6 bases between them. The CDR3 spells CASSSAGANVLTF. The CDR3, as DNA: TGTGCCAGCAGCTCCGCGGGGGCCAACGTCCTGACTTTC. Variable domain in full (rest from reference TRBV9 and TRBJ2-6): DSGVTQTPKHLITATGQRVTLRCSPRSGDLSVYWYQQSLDQGLQFLIQYYNGEERAKGNILERFSAQQFPDLHSELNLSSLELGDSALYFCASSSAGANVLTFGAGSRLTVL.

The chain uses TRBV24-1 and TRBJ2-1; TRBD2 agrees at 11 bases. CDR1 and CDR2 (germline): KGHDR, SFDVKD. With V trimmed by 5 bases and J by 6 bases, 2 bases remained unmatched. The CDR3 contains 14 residues. CDR3 DNA: TGTGCCACCAGTGCCACTAGCGGGGGCAATGAGCAGTTCTTC. Its protein is CATSATSGGNEQFF.

This chain uses TRBV5-4 with TRBJ1-2; D gene uncertain. Germline lookup yields CDR1 SGHNT and CDR2 YYREEE (reference sequence). With 3 bases removed from V and 4 bases from J, the gap between germline ends came to 13 bases. The CDR3 totals 14 residues. CDR3 region: CASSSLLEGYGYTF. CDR3 coding DNA: TGTGCCAGCAGCTCTCTATTGGAGGGCTATGGCTACACCTTC.

The rearrangement links TRBV7-3 to TRBJ2-3, with 8 bases aligning to TRBD2. The length of the CDR3 is 14 residues. With V trimmed by 5 bases and J by 1 base, 2 bases remained unmatched. Germline assignment: CDR1 SGHTA and CDR2 FQGTGA. The CDR3 protein is CASSPTSGTDTQYF. The CDR3 DNA follows: TGTGCCAGCAGCCCGACTAGCGGCACAGATACGCAGTATTTT.

This sequence joins TRBV3-1 (or the pseudogene TRBV3-2) and TRBJ1-3; maybe TRBD1 (5 bases). From germline, CDR1 is LGHDT and CDR2 YNNKEL (reference sequence). CDR3 size: 15 residues. V lost 0 bases, J lost 3 bases, and 9 bases lay in between. CDR3: CASSQDRVVGNTIYF. Written as DNA, the CDR3 is TGTGCCAGCAGCCAAGACAGGGTAGTTGGAAACACCATATATTTT.

The rearrangement links TRBV5-8 to TRBJ2-7, with 8 bases lining up with TRBD2. There are 15 residues in the CDR3. The V and J ends lost 0 bases and 2 bases, in that order; junction bases with no gene match: 4. In germline, CDR1 is SGHTS, CDR2 YDEGEE. For the CDR3, the DNA is TGTGCCAGCAGCTTGGAGGTAGCGGGACCCTACGAGCAGTACTTC. Translation gives CASSLEVAGPYEQYF.

The chain is built from TRBV6-5 and TRBJ2-3; possible D gene TRBD1, 6 bases. V was trimmed by 6 bases and J by 1 base, leaving 8 bases between them. Germline CDR1 MNHEY, CDR2 SVGAGI. This CDR3 comprises 13 residues. The CDR3 nucleotides are TGTGCCAGCAGACAGGGCGGCACAGATACGCAGTATTTT. It encodes CASRQGGTDTQYF.

The V gene is TRBV27, the J gene TRBJ1-5; D is unresolved. The CDR3 has 13 residues. V lost 5 bases and J 9 bases, leaving 14 bases between the germline ends. Germline V gene lookup returns CDR1 MNHEY and CDR2 SMNVEV (reference sequence). CDR3 residues: CASSQNLEVPQHF. DNA for the CDR3: TGTGCCAGCAGTCAAAACCTAGAAGTGCCCCAGCATTTT.

The gene calls are TRBV5-6 and TRBJ1-1; no definite D call. The length of the CDR3 is 15 residues. Trimming pared 1 base from V and 0 bases from J, leaving 10 bases between. Germline CDR1 SGHDT, CDR2 YYEEEE. This chain's CDR3 is CASSLMANMNTEAFF. CDR3 DNA: TGTGCCAGCAGCTTGATGGCCAACATGAACACTGAAGCTTTCTTT.

The rearrangement links TRBV10-3 to TRBJ1-1, with 9 bases fitting TRBD1. Germline CDR1 and CDR2: ENHRY and SYGVKD. J was trimmed by 6 bases and V by 6 bases; bases with no gene match: 14. This CDR3 region has 16 residues. The CDR3 DNA follows: TGTGCCATCAGAAGAGAGCCGGGACAGGGCTCCTCTGAAGCTTTCTTT. Translating it yields CAIRREPGQGSSEAFF.